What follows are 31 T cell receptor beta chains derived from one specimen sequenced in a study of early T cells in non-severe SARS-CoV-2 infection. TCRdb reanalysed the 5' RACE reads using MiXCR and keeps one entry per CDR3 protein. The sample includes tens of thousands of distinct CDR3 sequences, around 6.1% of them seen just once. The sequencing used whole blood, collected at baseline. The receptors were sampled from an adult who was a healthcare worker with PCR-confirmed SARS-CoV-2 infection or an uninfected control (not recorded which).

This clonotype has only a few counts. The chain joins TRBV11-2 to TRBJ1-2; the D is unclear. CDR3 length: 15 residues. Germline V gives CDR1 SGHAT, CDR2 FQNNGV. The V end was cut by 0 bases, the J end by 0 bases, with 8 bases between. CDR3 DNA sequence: TGTGCCAGCAGCTTAGAATTGACGTCTAACTATGGCTACACCTTC. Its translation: CASSLELTSNYGYTF.

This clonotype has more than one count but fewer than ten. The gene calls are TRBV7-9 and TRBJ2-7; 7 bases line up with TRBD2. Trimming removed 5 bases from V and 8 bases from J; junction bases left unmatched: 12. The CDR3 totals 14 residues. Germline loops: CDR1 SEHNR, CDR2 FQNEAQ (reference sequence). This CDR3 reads CASSPTVPAGQQYF. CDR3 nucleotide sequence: TGTGCCAGCAGCCCGACAGTACCAGCGGGGCAGCAGTACTTC. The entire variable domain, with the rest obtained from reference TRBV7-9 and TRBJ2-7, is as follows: DTGVSQNPRHKITKRGQNVTFRCDPISEHNRLYWYRQTLGQGPEFLTYFQNEAQLEKSRLLSDRFSAERPKGSFSTLEIQRTEQGDSAMYLCASSPTVPAGQQYFGPGTRLTVT.

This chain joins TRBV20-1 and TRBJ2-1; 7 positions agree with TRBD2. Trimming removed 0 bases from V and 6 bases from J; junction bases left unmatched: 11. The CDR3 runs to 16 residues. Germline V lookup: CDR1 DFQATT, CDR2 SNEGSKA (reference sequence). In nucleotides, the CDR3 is TGCAGTGCTAGAGATTCCGCCGAGACTAGCAGCAATGAGCAGTTCTTC. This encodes CSARDSAETSSNEQFF.

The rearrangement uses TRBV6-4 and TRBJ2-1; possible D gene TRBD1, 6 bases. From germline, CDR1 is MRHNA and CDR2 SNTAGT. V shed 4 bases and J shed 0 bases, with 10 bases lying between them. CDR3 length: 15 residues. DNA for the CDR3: TGTGCCAGCAGTGTGGAGGACAGCTCCTACAATGAGCAGTTCTTC. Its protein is CASSVEDSSYNEQFF.

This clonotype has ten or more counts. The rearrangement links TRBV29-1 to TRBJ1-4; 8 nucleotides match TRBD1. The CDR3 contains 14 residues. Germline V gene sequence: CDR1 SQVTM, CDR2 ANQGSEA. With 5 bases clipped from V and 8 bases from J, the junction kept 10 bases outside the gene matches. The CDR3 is CSVTKQGVAEKLFF. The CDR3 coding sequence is TGCAGCGTTACGAAACAGGGGGTTGCGGAAAAACTGTTTTTT.

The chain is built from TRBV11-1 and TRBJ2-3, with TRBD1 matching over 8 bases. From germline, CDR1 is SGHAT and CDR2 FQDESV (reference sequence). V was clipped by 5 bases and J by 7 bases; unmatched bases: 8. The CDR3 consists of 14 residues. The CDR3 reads CASSSIYRGNTQYF. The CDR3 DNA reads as TGTGCCAGCAGCAGCATCTACAGGGGGAATACGCAGTATTTT.

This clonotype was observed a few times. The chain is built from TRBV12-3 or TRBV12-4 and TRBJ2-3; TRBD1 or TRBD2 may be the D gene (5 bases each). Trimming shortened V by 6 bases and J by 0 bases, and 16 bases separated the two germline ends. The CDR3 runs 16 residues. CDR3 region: CASSTRLRGSTDTQYF. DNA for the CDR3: TGTGCCAGCAGCACCCGACTGAGGGGTAGCACAGATACGCAGTATTTT.

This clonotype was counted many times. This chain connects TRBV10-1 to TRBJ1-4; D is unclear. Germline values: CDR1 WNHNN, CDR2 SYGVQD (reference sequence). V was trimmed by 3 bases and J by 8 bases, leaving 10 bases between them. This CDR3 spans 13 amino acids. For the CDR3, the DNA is TGCGCCAGCAGTGACCGGGCACGGGAAAAACTGTTTTTT. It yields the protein CASSDRAREKLFF.

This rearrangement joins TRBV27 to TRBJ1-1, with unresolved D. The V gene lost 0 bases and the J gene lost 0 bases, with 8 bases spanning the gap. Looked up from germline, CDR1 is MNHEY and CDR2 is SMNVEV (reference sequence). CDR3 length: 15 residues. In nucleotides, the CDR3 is TGTGCCAGCAGTTTATCTAAACGAATGAACACTGAAGCTTTCTTT. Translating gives CASSLSKRMNTEAFF.

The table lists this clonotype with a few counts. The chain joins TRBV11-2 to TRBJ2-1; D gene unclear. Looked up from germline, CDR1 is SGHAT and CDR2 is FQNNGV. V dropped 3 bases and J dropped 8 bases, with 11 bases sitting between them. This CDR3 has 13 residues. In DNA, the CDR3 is TGTGCCAGCAGCTTGGGGATCGAATATGAGCAGTTCTTC. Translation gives CASSLGIEYEQFF.

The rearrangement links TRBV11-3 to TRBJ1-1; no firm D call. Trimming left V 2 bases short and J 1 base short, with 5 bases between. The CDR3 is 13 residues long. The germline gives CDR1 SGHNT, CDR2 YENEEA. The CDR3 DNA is TGTGCCAGCAGCTTACACGCGAACACTGAAGCTTTCTTT. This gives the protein CASSLHANTEAFF.

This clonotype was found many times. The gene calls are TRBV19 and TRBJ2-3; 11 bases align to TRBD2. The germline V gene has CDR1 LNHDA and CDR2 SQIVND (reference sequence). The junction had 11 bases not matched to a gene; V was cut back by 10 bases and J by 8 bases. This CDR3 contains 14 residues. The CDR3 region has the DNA TGTGCCACCACGTACCTAGCGGGGGGCGGTACGCAGTATTTT. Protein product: CATTYLAGGGTQYF.

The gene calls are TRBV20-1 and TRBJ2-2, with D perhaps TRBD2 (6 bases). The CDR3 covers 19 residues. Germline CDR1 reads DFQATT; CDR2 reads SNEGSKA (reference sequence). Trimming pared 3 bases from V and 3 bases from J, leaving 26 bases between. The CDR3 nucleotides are TGCAGTGCTAGGCAGAGCTGGAGGGATCCGATGGGAGACACCGGGGAGCTGTTTTTT. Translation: CSARQSWRDPMGDTGELFF.

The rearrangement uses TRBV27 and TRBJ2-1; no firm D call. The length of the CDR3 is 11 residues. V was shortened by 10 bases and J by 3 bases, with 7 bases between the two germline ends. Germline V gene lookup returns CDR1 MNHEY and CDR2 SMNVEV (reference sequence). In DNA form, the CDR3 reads TGTGCCACTGGTAGCTACAATGAGCAGTTCTTC. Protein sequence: CATGSYNEQFF.

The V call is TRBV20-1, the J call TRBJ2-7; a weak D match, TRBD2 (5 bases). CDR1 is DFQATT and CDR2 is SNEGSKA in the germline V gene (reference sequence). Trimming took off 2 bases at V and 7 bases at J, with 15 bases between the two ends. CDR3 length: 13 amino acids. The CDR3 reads CSARNREDYEQYF. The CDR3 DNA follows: TGCAGTGCTAGAAATAGAGAAGACTATGAGCAGTACTTC.

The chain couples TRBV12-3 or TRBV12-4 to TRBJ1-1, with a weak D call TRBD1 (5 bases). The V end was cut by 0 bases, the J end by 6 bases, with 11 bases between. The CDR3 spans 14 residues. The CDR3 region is CASSLALGAAEAFF. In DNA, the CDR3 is TGTGCCAGCAGTTTAGCGCTTGGGGCAGCTGAAGCTTTCTTT.

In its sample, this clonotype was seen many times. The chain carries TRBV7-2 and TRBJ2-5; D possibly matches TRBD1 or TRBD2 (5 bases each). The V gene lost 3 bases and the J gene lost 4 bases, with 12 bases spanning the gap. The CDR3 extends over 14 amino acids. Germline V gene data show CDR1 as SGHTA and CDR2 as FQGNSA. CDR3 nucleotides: TGTGCCAGCAGCTTCACAGGAGGTCCAGAGACCCAGTACTTC. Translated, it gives CASSFTGGPETQYF.

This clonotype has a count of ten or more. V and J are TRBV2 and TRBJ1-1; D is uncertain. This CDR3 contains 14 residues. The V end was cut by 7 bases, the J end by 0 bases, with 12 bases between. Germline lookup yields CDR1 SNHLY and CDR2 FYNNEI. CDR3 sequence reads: CASKEEPLNTEAFF. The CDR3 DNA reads TGTGCCAGCAAGGAAGAGCCGTTGAACACTGAAGCTTTCTTT.

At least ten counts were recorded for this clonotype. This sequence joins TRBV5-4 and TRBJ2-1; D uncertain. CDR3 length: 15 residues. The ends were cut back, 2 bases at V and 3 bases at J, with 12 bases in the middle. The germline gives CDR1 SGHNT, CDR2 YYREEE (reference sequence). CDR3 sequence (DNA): TGTGCCAGCAGCTTTTCGCGGTCCGTCTACAATGAGCAGTTCTTC. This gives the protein CASSFSRSVYNEQFF.

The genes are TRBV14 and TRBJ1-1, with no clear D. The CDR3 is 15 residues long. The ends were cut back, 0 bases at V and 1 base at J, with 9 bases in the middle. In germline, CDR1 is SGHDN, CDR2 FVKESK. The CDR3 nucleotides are TGTGCCAGCAGCCAAGATCCAGGCAAGAACACTGAAGCTTTCTTT. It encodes CASSQDPGKNTEAFF.

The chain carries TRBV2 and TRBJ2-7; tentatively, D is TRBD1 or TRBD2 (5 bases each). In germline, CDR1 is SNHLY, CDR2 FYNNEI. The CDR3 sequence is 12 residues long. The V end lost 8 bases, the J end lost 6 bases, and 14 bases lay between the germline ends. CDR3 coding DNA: TGTGCCAGCGGGGGTTATGACGGCGAGCAGTACTTC. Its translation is CASGGYDGEQYF.

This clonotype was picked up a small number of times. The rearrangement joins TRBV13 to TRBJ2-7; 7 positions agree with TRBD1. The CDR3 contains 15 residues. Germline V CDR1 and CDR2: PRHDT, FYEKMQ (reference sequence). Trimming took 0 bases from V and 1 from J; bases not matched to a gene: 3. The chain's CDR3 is CASSLGKGQSYEQYF. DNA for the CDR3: TGTGCCAGCAGCTTAGGTAAGGGACAGTCCTACGAGCAGTACTTC. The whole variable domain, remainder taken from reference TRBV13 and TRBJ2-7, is AAGVIQSPRHLIKEKRETATLKCYPIPRHDTVYWYQQGPGQDPQFLISFYEKMQSDKGSIPDRFSAQQFSDYHSELNMSSLELGDSALYFCASSLGKGQSYEQYFGPGTRLTVT.

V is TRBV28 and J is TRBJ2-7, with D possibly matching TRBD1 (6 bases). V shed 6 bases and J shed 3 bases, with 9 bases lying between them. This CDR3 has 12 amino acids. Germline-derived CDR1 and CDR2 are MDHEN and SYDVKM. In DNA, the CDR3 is TGTGCCAGCAGCCAGGGGTACTACGAGCAGTACTTC. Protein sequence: CASSQGYYEQYF.

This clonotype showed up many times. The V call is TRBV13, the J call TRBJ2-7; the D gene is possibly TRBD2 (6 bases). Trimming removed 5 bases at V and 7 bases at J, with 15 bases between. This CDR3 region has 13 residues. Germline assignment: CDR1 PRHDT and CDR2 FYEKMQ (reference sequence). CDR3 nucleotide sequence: TGTGCCAGCAGCCCGGCGGGAATGAGGGAGCAGTACTTC. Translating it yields CASSPAGMREQYF.

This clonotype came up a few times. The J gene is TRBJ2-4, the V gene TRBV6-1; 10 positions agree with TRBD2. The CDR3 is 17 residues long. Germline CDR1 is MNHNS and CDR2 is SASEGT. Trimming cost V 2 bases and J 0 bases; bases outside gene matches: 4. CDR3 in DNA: TGTGCCAGCAGTGAATGGAGACTAGCGGGAGCCAAAAACATTCAGTACTTC. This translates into CASSEWRLAGAKNIQYF.

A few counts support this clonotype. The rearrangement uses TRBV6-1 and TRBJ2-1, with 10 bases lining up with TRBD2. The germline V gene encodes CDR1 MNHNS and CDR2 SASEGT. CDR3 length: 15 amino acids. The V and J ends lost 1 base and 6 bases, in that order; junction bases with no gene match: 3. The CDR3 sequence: CASSEERGGPNEQFF. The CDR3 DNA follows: TGTGCCAGCAGTGAAGAGCGGGGGGGCCCCAATGAGCAGTTCTTC.

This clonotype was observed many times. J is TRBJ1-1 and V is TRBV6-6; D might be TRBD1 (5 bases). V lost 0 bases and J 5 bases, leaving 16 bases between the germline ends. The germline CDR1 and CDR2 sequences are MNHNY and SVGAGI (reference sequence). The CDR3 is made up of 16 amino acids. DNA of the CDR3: TGTGCCAGCAGTTACTCGTCGGGGTCGGGACGTACTGAAGCTTTCTTT. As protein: CASSYSSGSGRTEAFF.

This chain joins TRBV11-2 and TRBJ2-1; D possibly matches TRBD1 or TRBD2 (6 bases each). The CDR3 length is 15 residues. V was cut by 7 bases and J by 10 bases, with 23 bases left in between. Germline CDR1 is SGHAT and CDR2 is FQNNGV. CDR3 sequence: CASNQRGVRGTEQFF. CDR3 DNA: TGTGCCAGCAACCAAAGGGGGGTCCGAGGGACGGAGCAGTTCTTC.

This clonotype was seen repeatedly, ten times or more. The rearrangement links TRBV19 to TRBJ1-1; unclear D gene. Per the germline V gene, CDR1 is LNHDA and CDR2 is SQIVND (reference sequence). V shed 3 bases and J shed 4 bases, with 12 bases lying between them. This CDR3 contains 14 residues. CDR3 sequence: CASSIPSSATEAFF. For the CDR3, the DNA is TGTGCCAGTAGTATCCCCTCGAGCGCCACTGAAGCTTTCTTT. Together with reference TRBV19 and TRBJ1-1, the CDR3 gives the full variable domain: DGGITQSPKYLFRKEGQNVTLSCEQNLNHDAMYWYRQDPGQGLRLIYYSQIVNDFQKGDIAEGYSVSREKKESFPLTVTSAQKNPTAFYLCASSIPSSATEAFFGQGTRLTVV.

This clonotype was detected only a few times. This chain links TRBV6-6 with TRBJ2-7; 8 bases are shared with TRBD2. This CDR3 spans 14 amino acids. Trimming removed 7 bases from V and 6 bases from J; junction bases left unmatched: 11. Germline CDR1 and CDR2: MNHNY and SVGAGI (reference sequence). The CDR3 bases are TGTGCCAGCACCTCTAGCGGGTGGGCCACCGAGCAGTACTTC. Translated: CASTSSGWATEQYF.

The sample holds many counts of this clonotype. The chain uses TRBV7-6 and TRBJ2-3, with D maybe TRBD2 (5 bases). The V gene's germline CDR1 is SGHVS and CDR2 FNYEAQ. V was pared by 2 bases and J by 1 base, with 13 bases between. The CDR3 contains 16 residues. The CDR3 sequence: CASSLRGLAGTDTQYF. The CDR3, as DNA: TGTGCCAGCAGCTTACGAGGGCTAGCTGGCACAGATACGCAGTATTTT.